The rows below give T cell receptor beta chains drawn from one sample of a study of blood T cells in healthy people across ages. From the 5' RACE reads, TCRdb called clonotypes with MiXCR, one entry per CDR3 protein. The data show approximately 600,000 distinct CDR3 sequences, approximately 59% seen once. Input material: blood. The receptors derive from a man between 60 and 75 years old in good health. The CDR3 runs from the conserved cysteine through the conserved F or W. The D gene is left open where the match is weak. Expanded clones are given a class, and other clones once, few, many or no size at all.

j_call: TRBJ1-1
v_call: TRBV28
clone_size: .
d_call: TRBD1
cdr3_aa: CATRGQLNTEAFF
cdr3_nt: TGTGCCACGCGGGGACAGCTGAACACTGAAGCTTTCTTT

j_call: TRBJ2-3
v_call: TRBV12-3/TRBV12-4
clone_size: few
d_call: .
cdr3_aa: CASSRPGSDTQYF
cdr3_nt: TGTGCCAGCAGTCGACCAGGGTCAGATACGCAGTATTTT

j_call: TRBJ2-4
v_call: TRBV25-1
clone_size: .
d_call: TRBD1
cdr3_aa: CASSPAGQGLAKNIQYF
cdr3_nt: TGTGCCAGCTCTCCGGCCGGACAGGGGCTAGCCAAAAACATTCAGTACTTC

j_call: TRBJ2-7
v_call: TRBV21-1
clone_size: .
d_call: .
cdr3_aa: CASSKPAGLGEGSYEQYF
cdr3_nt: TGTGCCAGCAGCAAACCTGCAGGTTTGGGCGAGGGCTCCTACGAGCAGTACTTC

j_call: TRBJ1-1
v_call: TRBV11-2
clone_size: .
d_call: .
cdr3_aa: CASSPPWNTEAFF
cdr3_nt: TGTGCCAGCAGCCCCCCCTGGAACACTGAAGCTTTCTTT

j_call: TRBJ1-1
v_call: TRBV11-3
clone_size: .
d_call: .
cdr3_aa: CASSLDGDRAFF
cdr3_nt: TGTGCCAGCAGCTTAGACGGGGATAGGGCTTTCTTT

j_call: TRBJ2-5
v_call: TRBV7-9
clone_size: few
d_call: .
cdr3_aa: CASSLRGPETQYF
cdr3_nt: TGTGCCAGCAGTTTAAGGGGTCCAGAGACCCAGTACTTC

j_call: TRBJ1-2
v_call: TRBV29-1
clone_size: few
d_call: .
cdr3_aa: CSLGGQGTNYGYTF
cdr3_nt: TGCAGCCTCGGAGGGCAGGGGACCAACTATGGCTACACCTTC

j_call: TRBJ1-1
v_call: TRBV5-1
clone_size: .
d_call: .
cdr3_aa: CASSLTVLNTEAFF
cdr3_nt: TGCGCCAGCAGCTTGACAGTCCTGAACACTGAAGCTTTCTTT

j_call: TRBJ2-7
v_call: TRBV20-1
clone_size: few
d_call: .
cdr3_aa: CSATNQLQSSYEQYF
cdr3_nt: TGCAGTGCTACCAACCAATTACAGAGCTCCTACGAGCAGTACTTC

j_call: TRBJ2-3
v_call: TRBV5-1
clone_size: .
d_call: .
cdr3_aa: CASSAPLADTQYF
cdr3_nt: TGCGCCAGCAGCGCGCCACTAGCTGATACGCAGTATTTT

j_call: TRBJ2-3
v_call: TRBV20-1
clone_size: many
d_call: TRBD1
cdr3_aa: CSARGTGRWIVAQYF
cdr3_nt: TGCAGTGCTAGGGGGACAGGCCGGTGGATTGTGGCGCAGTATTTT

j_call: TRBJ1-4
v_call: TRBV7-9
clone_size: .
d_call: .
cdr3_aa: CASSPKARGMGTNEKLFF
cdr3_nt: TGTGCCAGCAGCCCCAAAGCGAGGGGTATGGGAACTAATGAAAAACTGTTTTTT

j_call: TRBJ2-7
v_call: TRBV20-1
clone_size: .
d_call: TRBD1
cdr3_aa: CSASQGAGYEQYF
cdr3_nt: TGCAGTGCGTCACAGGGGGCGGGGTACGAGCAGTACTTC

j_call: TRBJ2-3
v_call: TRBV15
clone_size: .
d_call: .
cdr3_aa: CATSRDQRDTQYF
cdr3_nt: TGTGCCACCAGCAGAGACCAGAGGGATACGCAGTATTTT

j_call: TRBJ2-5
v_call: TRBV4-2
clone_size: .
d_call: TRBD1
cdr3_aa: CASSQVGTGVKGETQYF
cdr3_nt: TGTGCCAGCAGCCAAGTCGGGACAGGGGTAAAGGGGGAGACCCAGTACTTC

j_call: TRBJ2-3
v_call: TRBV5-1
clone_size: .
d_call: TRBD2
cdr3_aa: CASSPVAGANIDTQYF
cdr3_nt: TGCGCCAGCAGTCCGGTAGCGGGGGCCAACATAGATACGCAGTATTTT

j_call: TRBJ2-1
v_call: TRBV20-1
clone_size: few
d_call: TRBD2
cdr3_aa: CSAKGTSAYNEQFF
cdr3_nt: TGCAGTGCTAAGGGGACTAGCGCTTACAATGAGCAGTTCTTC

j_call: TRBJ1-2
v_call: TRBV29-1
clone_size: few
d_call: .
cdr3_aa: CSVEPGGEGYGYTF
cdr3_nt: TGCAGCGTTGAACCCGGTGGGGAGGGATATGGCTACACCTTC

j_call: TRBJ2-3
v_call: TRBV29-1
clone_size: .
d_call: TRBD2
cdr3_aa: CSSSDGLAGDTQYF
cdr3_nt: TGCAGCTCCTCTGATGGGCTAGCGGGAGATACGCAGTATTTT